Given below is one T cell receptor (beta chain) in context. Its antigen remains unidentified. No qualities accompany the bases; no much larger clone lies one base away. The trial excluded patients who had a history of autoimmune disease or were on systemic immunosuppression. Peripheral blood for TCR sequencing was drawn from every dose cohort at baseline, at cycle 4 day 1 and at cycle 7 day 1. Samples were obtained from an open-label, multicenter, first-in-human phase I dose-escalation trial of ivuxolimab. Adults with locally advanced or metastatic head and neck squamous cell, hepatocellular, melanoma or renal cell carcinoma were enrolled in the trial. CD4+ and CD8+ T cells were sorted separately from peripheral blood before TCR sequencing. This sample was included in a study of OX40 agonist ivuxolimab in advanced cancers. As for the study more broadly: The costimulatory receptor OX40 (CD134) was targeted by ivuxolimab, a fully human IgG2 agonistic monoclonal antibody. The paper covers the monotherapy dose-escalation part of the phase I ivuxolimab trial, which included N of about 50 patients. Of the roughly 54 dose-escalation patients, hepatocellular carcinoma was present in about 19, melanoma in approximately 15, renal cell carcinoma in 9 and head and neck cancer in 9. Partial responses were achieved by three dose-escalation patients, of whom one had hepatocellular carcinoma and two had cutaneous melanoma. Intravenous ivuxolimab was administered to patients every 2 weeks at six dose levels: 0.01, 0.1, 0.3, 1.5, 3 and 10 mg/kg. Peripheral TCRbeta sequencing aimed to test whether ivuxolimab altered TCR sequence diversity and caused clonal T-cell expansion. Patients were allowed to have had prior anti-PD-1, anti-PD-L1 or anti-CTLA-4 therapy, and around 40% of the dose-escalation patients had previously received checkpoint inhibitors. In the dose-escalation cohort, roughly four fifths of patients were male, and the mean age was around 60 years, with a range of about 23 to 80.

The full study reports these points: At doses of 0.1 to 3.0 mg/kg, clonal expansion of both CD4+ and CD8+ blood T cells was observed from baseline to week 6. Low levels of normalized T-cell clonal expansion were also seen in some patients who did not respond. The antigen specificity of the peripheral T cells that underwent clonal expansion was not determined. On average, CD8+ T cells showed more expanded clones than CD4+ T cells after ivuxolimab. Partial responders in the 0.1-3.0 mg/kg groups had among the lowest normalized peripheral clonal expansion, especially among CD8+ T cells.

To sequence the TCRbeta CDR3 region, genomic DNA was isolated from the sorted cells. The immunoSEQ Assay was used for sequencing of TCRbeta CDR3 regions. The table comes from immuneACCESS by way of TCRdb, which keeps in-frame sequences with V and J called. Part of the clones is missing from these tables; in studies checked, under half for an unresolved V gene and the rest for unknown reasons. The sample table contains 70,000 to 95,000 clones; only one count was recorded for about 89% of them. The top ten constitute approximately 12% of the sample. The input for sequencing was CD4+ or CD8+ T cells sorted from blood, taken in a trial of the OX40 agonist ivuxolimab. The sequence came from an adult with an advanced solid tumor such as melanoma, head and neck, liver or kidney cancer.

The nucleotide sequence is TGTGCCAGCAGCTCCTTTCAGGGGGCGGCGGACAATGAGCAGTTCTTC. It encodes CASSSFQGAADNEQFF. In this chain, TRBV11-1 is recombined with TRBJ2-1, with TRBD1 matching 8 junction bases. Compared with germline, V lacks 4 bases and J lacks 5 bases; bases without a gene match: 10. CDR3 length: 16 amino acids, cysteine to phenylalanine. The CDR3 DNA has 48 bases and is translated from base 1. Looking up the germline V gene (reference sequence) yields CDR1 SGHAT and CDR2 FQDESV.